The 19 T cell receptor beta chains below come from one sample, sequenced in a study of CD8+ T cells in alopecia areata. Treatment meaning: oral pan-JAK inhibitor, 5-10 mg twice daily. Extracted RNA was reverse transcribed, and the resulting cDNA served as sequencing template. Sequencing used immunoSEQ multiplex PCR; TCRdb keeps in-frame clones, though not all of them. This sample has under 200,000 clones; around 60% occur once, and the top ten carry 14%. This sample comprised CD4+ T cells sorted from blood, obtained at week 24, from a patient treated with tofacitinib. These receptors were taken from a human donor with alopecia areata.

The chain has TRBV6-6 and TRBJ1-1; D remains unclear. Trimming shortened V by 4 bases and J by 7 bases, and 7 bases separated the two germline ends. Germline CDR1 MNHNY, CDR2 SVGAGI (reference sequence). This CDR3 is built from 11 residues. The CDR3 DNA follows: TGTGCCAGCAGTTGGGCATATGAAGCTTTCTTT. The encoded protein is CASSWAYEAFF.

The chain couples TRBV30 to TRBJ2-3; D unresolved. V was pared by 3 bases and J by 6 bases, with 7 bases between. CDR1 and CDR2 (germline): GTSNPN, SVGIG (reference sequence). The CDR3 length is 11 residues. The CDR3 here is CAWRAGDTQYF. The DNA of the CDR3 is TGTGCCTGGAGGGCCGGGGATACGCAGTATTTT.

The chain has TRBV29-1 and TRBJ2-3, with a weak D call TRBD2 (5 bases). CDR3 length equals 14 residues. Trimming removed 3 bases from V and 1 base from J, with 11 bases in between. Germline CDR1 SQVTM, CDR2 ANQGSEA. In nucleotides, the CDR3 is TGCAGCGTTGAGGCGGGTGTCGGCACAGATACGCAGTATTTT. It yields the protein CSVEAGVGTDTQYF.

This clone has a single count. This chain uses TRBV30 with TRBJ1-1; D gene ambiguous. This CDR3 spans 14 amino acids. The germline V and J ends were trimmed by 0 bases and 1 base, with 9 bases remaining between them. CDR1 is GTSNPN and CDR2 is SVGIG in the germline V gene (reference sequence). The CDR3 coding sequence is TGTGCCTGGAGTGTATTAAACAGGAACACTGAAGCTTTCTTT. Its translation: CAWSVLNRNTEAFF.

This clone has more than one count but fewer than ten. The chain recombines TRBV14 with TRBJ1-2; D ambiguous. Per the germline V gene, CDR1 is SGHDN and CDR2 is FVKESK. Trimming took 1 base from V and 5 from J, leaving 8 bases between them. CDR3 length: 13 residues. The CDR3 region is CASSQGYPYGYTF. The CDR3, as DNA: TGTGCCAGCAGCCAAGGATACCCATATGGCTACACCTTC.

On this clone: Other DNA sequences within the sample encode an identical CDR3. This chain uses TRBV4-2 with TRBJ2-7; unclear D gene. CDR1 LGHNA and CDR2 YNFKEQ come from the germline V gene. V lost 0 bases, J lost 0 bases, and 3 bases lay in between. The CDR3 is 13 amino acids. CDR3 sequence (DNA): TGTGCCAGCAGCCAAGATAACTCCTACGAGCAGTACTTC. This codes for CASSQDNSYEQYF.

The chain employs TRBV30 and TRBJ1-1; D unresolved. From germline, CDR1 is GTSNPN and CDR2 SVGIG (reference sequence). The CDR3 consists of 14 residues. V lost 0 bases and J lost 7, with 15 bases in between. The CDR3: CAWSVPLSRNEAFF. CDR3 DNA: TGTGCCTGGAGTGTACCCCTCTCCCGTAATGAAGCTTTCTTT.

The CDR3 is CASSQSPNSPLHF. In nucleotides, the CDR3 is TGTGCCAGCAGCCAAAGTCCAAATTCACCCCTCCACTTT. This rearrangement joins TRBV4-2 to TRBJ1-6; D is undetermined. Per germline, CDR1 LGHNA and CDR2 YNFKEQ. The CDR3 loop spans 13 amino acids. V was clipped by 2 bases and J by 7 bases, with 6 bases between them.

This clone appeared a few times. This chain uses TRBV7-2 with TRBJ2-1; 9 positions match TRBD2. The CDR3 contains 17 residues. The V and J ends lost 8 bases and 8 bases, in that order; junction bases with no gene match: 19. Germline V gene data show CDR1 as SGHTA and CDR2 as FQGNSA. For the CDR3, the DNA is TGTGCCAGCTCCCGACCCCCCGGGCGGGGGGGAGGGGATGAGCAGTTCTTC. Protein sequence: CASSRPPGRGGGDEQFF.

This clone was counted only a few times. The CDR3 sequence: CASSESSGKIRQYF. The CDR3 nucleotides read TGTGCCAGCAGTGAATCCTCGGGTAAAATACGGCAGTATTTT. This chain uses TRBV2 with TRBJ2-3; the D is unclear. The V gene lost 2 bases and the J gene lost 11 bases, with 17 bases spanning the gap. CDR1 is SNHLY and CDR2 is FYNNEI in the germline V gene. This CDR3 is 14 amino acids long.

The chain employs TRBV30 and TRBJ1-3, with unresolved D. V was pared by 3 bases and J by 11 bases, with 11 bases between. The CDR3 loop spans 11 amino acids. The germline CDR1 and CDR2 sequences are GTSNPN and SVGIG (reference sequence). The CDR3 nucleotides read TGTGCCTGGAGGGTTCTCAACGCCATATATTTT. It translates to CAWRVLNAIYF.

The chain uses TRBV29-1 and TRBJ2-7; 9 bases are shared with TRBD2. The CDR3 spans 13 residues. The V gene end was trimmed by 3 bases and the J gene end by 6 bases; junction bases not matched to a gene: 6. CDR1 SQVTM and CDR2 ANQGSEA come from the germline V gene. The CDR3: CSVDGAAGGEQYF. The CDR3 DNA sequence: TGCAGCGTTGACGGGGCAGCGGGGGGCGAGCAGTACTTC.

V gene TRBV5-1 combines with J gene TRBJ1-5; no reliable D call. In germline, CDR1 is SGHRS, CDR2 YFSETQ. Deletions cut 0 bases from V and 4 bases from J, with 8 bases between. The CDR3 runs to 14 residues. The CDR3 coding sequence is TGCGCCAGCAGCTTGGGGGTTGGGAATCAGCCCCAGCATTTT. Translating gives CASSLGVGNQPQHF.

This clone is judged medium-sized. This chain connects TRBV7-9 to TRBJ1-2; 8 nucleotides agree with TRBD1. With 5 bases clipped from V and 6 bases from J, the junction kept 8 bases outside the gene matches. Germline CDR1 SEHNR, CDR2 FQNEAQ (reference sequence). The CDR3 is 14 residues long. CDR3 sequence: CASSRGQALNGYTF. Here the CDR3 DNA reads TGTGCCAGCAGCAGGGGACAGGCCTTGAATGGCTACACCTTC.

The chain has TRBV12-5 and TRBJ1-2; D perhaps matches TRBD1 (5 bases). V dropped 11 bases and J dropped 4 bases, with 17 bases sitting between them. This CDR3 comprises 13 residues. CDR1 and CDR2 from the germline V gene are LGHNT and FRNRAP. DNA for the CDR3: TGTGCTCTCGGGGCGCGGTTGTGCTATGGCTACACCTTC. Encoded protein: CALGARLCYGYTF.

The chain's CDR3 is CSVIHAPGTQYF. CDR3 coding DNA: TGCAGCGTGATACACGCCCCAGGCACGCAGTATTTT. V usage is TRBV29-1 and J usage is TRBJ2-3; no clear D. Looked up from germline, CDR1 is SQVTM and CDR2 is ANQGSEA. The CDR3 is 12 amino acids. V dropped 6 bases and J dropped 9 bases, with 16 bases sitting between them.

The rearrangement uses TRBV29-1 and TRBJ1-1, with D unresolved. V shed 8 bases and J shed 1 base, with 17 bases lying between them. The germline V gene has CDR1 SQVTM and CDR2 ANQGSEA. The CDR3 runs 14 residues. The CDR3 spells CSLSTLQSNTEAFF. CDR3 nucleotides: TGCAGCCTCTCCACCCTACAGTCGAACACTGAAGCTTTCTTT.

About this clone: The junction shows a germline mismatch at one end, possibly a read error. Here the CDR3 DNA reads TGCAACGTTGCGGGACAGGGAACAAAAAAACTGTTTTTT. Translated, it gives CNVAGQGTKKLFF. This chain connects TRBV29-1 to TRBJ1-4; the match to TRBD1 covers 9 bases. This CDR3 has 13 amino acids. Per the germline V gene, CDR1 is SQVTM and CDR2 is ANQGSEA.

The rearrangement uses TRBV9 and TRBJ2-5; the D gene is possibly TRBD2 (6 bases). V shed 1 base and J shed 5 bases, with 12 bases lying between them. There are 14 residues in the CDR3. Germline V gene lookup returns CDR1 SGDLS and CDR2 YYNGEE. This CDR3 is CASSVRGAGETQYF. CDR3 DNA: TGTGCCAGCAGCGTACGTGGGGCGGGGGAGACCCAGTACTTC.